A selection of T cell receptor beta chains follows, all from one sample in a study of post-analysis software for immune sequencing data. TCRdb reprocessed the PCR reads with MiXCR, giving one entry per CDR3 protein. The profile covers some 800,000 distinct CDR3 sequences, with 35% to 55% appearing a single time and roughly 5% taken by the ten largest. Sequencing was done on a sample of blood. These receptors were obtained from a girl between 10 and 17 years old with multiple sclerosis. The CDR3 runs from the conserved cysteine through the conserved F or W. Each record gives: V gene, D gene, clone size, CDR3 length, J gene, CDR3 DNA, CDR3 protein. D genes are given only for firm matches. Not every row has a clone size; where given, it reads once, few, many or a size class.

v_call: TRBV6-1; d_call: -; clone_size: -; cdr3_length: 14; j_call: TRBJ2-4; cdr3_nt: TGTGCCAGCAGTGAAGGGGGCTGGAAAAACATTCAGTACTTC; cdr3_aa: CASSEGGWKNIQYF
v_call: TRBV5-1; d_call: -; clone_size: few; cdr3_length: 15; j_call: TRBJ2-6; cdr3_nt: TGCGCCAGCAGCTCTGAGCGCTCTGGGGCCAACGTCCTGACTTTC; cdr3_aa: CASSSERSGANVLTF
v_call: TRBV2; d_call: -; clone_size: -; cdr3_length: 15; j_call: TRBJ1-2; cdr3_nt: TGTGCCAGCAGTGTTCTCGGCACAGCTAACTATGGCTACACCTTC; cdr3_aa: CASSVLGTANYGYTF
v_call: TRBV7-9; d_call: TRBD1; clone_size: -; cdr3_length: 12; j_call: TRBJ1-1; cdr3_nt: TGTGCCAGCAGCCGGGACAGCACTGAAGCTTTCTTT; cdr3_aa: CASSRDSTEAFF
v_call: TRBV28; d_call: -; clone_size: -; cdr3_length: 13; j_call: TRBJ1-1; cdr3_nt: TGTGCCAGCTCAGGGTATTTGCACACTGAAGCTTTCTTT; cdr3_aa: CASSGYLHTEAFF
v_call: TRBV29-1; d_call: -; clone_size: -; cdr3_length: 13; j_call: TRBJ1-2; cdr3_nt: TGCAGCGTTGACAGCAGACTTGGCTATGGCTACACCTTC; cdr3_aa: CSVDSRLGYGYTF
v_call: TRBV29-1; d_call: -; clone_size: -; cdr3_length: 13; j_call: TRBJ2-5; cdr3_nt: TGCAGCGTTGAAATAAAAGTGGGAGAGACCCAGTACTTC; cdr3_aa: CSVEIKVGETQYF
v_call: TRBV6-1; d_call: TRBD2; clone_size: -; cdr3_length: 16; j_call: TRBJ2-3; cdr3_nt: TGTGCCAGCAGTGACCTAGCGGGGACTAGCACAGATACGCAGTATTTT; cdr3_aa: CASSDLAGTSTDTQYF
v_call: TRBV5-1; d_call: -; clone_size: few; cdr3_length: 15; j_call: TRBJ2-3; cdr3_nt: TGCGCCAGCAGCTTAGAGGACAGATTGACAGATACGCAGTATTTT; cdr3_aa: CASSLEDRLTDTQYF
v_call: TRBV20-1; d_call: TRBD2; clone_size: -; cdr3_length: 13; j_call: TRBJ2-1; cdr3_nt: TGCAGTGCTACCCCGGGACTAGAGTATGAGCAGTTCTTC; cdr3_aa: CSATPGLEYEQFF
v_call: TRBV29-1; d_call: TRBD1; clone_size: few; cdr3_length: 15; j_call: TRBJ2-1; cdr3_nt: TGCAGCGGCCAGGGACAGAGCCAATATTACAATGAGCAGTTCTTC; cdr3_aa: CSGQGQSQYYNEQFF
v_call: TRBV20-1; d_call: -; clone_size: -; cdr3_length: 12; j_call: TRBJ1-2; cdr3_nt: TGCAGTGCTATTGAGGGGACCTGGGGCTACACCTTC; cdr3_aa: CSAIEGTWGYTF
v_call: TRBV20-1; d_call: -; clone_size: few; cdr3_length: 14; j_call: TRBJ2-5; cdr3_nt: TGCAGTGCAACCCCCGGGATAGGGGCCAATGAGCAGTACTTC; cdr3_aa: CSATPGIGANEQYF
v_call: TRBV19; d_call: -; clone_size: -; cdr3_length: 11; j_call: TRBJ1-2; cdr3_nt: TGTGCAGCTGAGGGAGGGAATGGCTACACCTTC; cdr3_aa: CAAEGGNGYTF
v_call: TRBV7-8; d_call: -; clone_size: -; cdr3_length: 18; j_call: TRBJ1-1; cdr3_nt: TGTGCCAGCAGCTTAGGGGCTTTTTTAGGTCGAGGGGACACTGAAGCTTTCTTT; cdr3_aa: CASSLGAFLGRGDTEAFF
v_call: TRBV27; d_call: -; clone_size: few; cdr3_length: 14; j_call: TRBJ2-7; cdr3_nt: TGTGCCAGCAGTTTAGGGCGTAATTACTACGAGCAGTACTTC; cdr3_aa: CASSLGRNYYEQYF
v_call: TRBV29-1; d_call: TRBD2; clone_size: -; cdr3_length: 16; j_call: TRBJ2-7; cdr3_nt: TGCAGCGTAGGGACTAGCGGGAGGGTCAGCTCCTACGAGCAGTACTTC; cdr3_aa: CSVGTSGRVSSYEQYF
v_call: TRBV4-1; d_call: -; clone_size: once; cdr3_length: 14; j_call: TRBJ2-5; cdr3_nt: TGCGCCAGCAGCCAAGACGGAGTAGGGCGTCGCCAGTACTTC; cdr3_aa: CASSQDGVGRRQYF
v_call: TRBV20-1; d_call: -; clone_size: -; cdr3_length: 12; j_call: TRBJ1-2; cdr3_nt: TGCAGTGCTAGCCCCGAGGGTCTGGGCTACACCTTC; cdr3_aa: CSASPEGLGYTF
v_call: TRBV20-1; d_call: TRBD2; clone_size: few; cdr3_length: 14; j_call: TRBJ2-5; cdr3_nt: TGCAGTGCTAGAAAGACTAGCGGACAAGAGACCCAGTACTTC; cdr3_aa: CSARKTSGQETQYF
v_call: TRBV27; d_call: TRBD1; clone_size: many; cdr3_length: 14; j_call: TRBJ2-3; cdr3_nt: TGTGCCAGCAGTTCCGGACAGGGCCTAGATACGCAGTATTTT; cdr3_aa: CASSSGQGLDTQYF
v_call: TRBV20-1; d_call: -; clone_size: -; cdr3_length: 13; j_call: TRBJ2-7; cdr3_nt: TGCAGTGCTAGAGATCAGCGGAGCTACGAGCAGTACTTC; cdr3_aa: CSARDQRSYEQYF
v_call: TRBV15; d_call: TRBD2; clone_size: few; cdr3_length: 17; j_call: TRBJ2-3; cdr3_nt: TGTGCCACCAGCAGAGATGGGGCTAGCGGGAGAGGAGATACGCAGTATTTT; cdr3_aa: CATSRDGASGRGDTQYF
v_call: TRBV3-1; d_call: TRBD1; clone_size: -; cdr3_length: 15; j_call: TRBJ2-7; cdr3_nt: TGTGCCAGCAGCCAAGACCGGGACAGGGCTCACGAGCAGTACTTC; cdr3_aa: CASSQDRDRAHEQYF
v_call: TRBV28; d_call: -; clone_size: -; cdr3_length: 13; j_call: TRBJ2-7; cdr3_nt: TGTGCCAGCAGTTTAGGGGTTCCCGACGAGCAGTACTTC; cdr3_aa: CASSLGVPDEQYF
v_call: TRBV25-1; d_call: -; clone_size: -; cdr3_length: 13; j_call: TRBJ2-2; cdr3_nt: TGTGCCAGCAGTGAATTCTTCACCGGGGAGCTGTTTTTT; cdr3_aa: CASSEFFTGELFF
v_call: TRBV28; d_call: TRBD2; clone_size: few; cdr3_length: 14; j_call: TRBJ2-5; cdr3_nt: TGTGCCAGCAGCAGTAGCGGGAGGGAGGAGACCCAGTACTTC; cdr3_aa: CASSSSGREETQYF
v_call: TRBV7-2; d_call: -; clone_size: -; cdr3_length: 14; j_call: TRBJ1-5; cdr3_nt: TGTGCCAGCAGCTTCGGTCAAAGCAATCAGCCCCAGCATTTT; cdr3_aa: CASSFGQSNQPQHF
v_call: TRBV7-2; d_call: -; clone_size: -; cdr3_length: 14; j_call: TRBJ2-7; cdr3_nt: TGTGCCAGCAGCTTGGCGGGACAGAACTACGAGCAGTACTTC; cdr3_aa: CASSLAGQNYEQYF
v_call: TRBV27; d_call: TRBD2; clone_size: -; cdr3_length: 16; j_call: TRBJ2-1; cdr3_nt: TGTGCCAGCAAAACCGCGGGAGGCAACTCCTACAATGAGCAGTTCTTC; cdr3_aa: CASKTAGGNSYNEQFF
v_call: TRBV29-1; d_call: -; clone_size: few; cdr3_length: 11; j_call: TRBJ2-3; cdr3_nt: TGCAGCGTTGCCTTGACAGATACGCAGTATTTT; cdr3_aa: CSVALTDTQYF
v_call: TRBV12-3/TRBV12-4; d_call: -; clone_size: -; cdr3_length: 11; j_call: TRBJ2-5; cdr3_nt: TGTGCCAGCACGATGGGTGAGACCCAGTACTTC; cdr3_aa: CASTMGETQYF
v_call: TRBV5-6; d_call: -; clone_size: -; cdr3_length: 12; j_call: TRBJ1-2; cdr3_nt: TGTGCCAGCAGCGTCGACGTGAACGGCTACACCTTC; cdr3_aa: CASSVDVNGYTF
v_call: TRBV7-2; d_call: TRBD1; clone_size: -; cdr3_length: 16; j_call: TRBJ1-6; cdr3_nt: TGTGCCAGCAGCTTATTTGGGGACAGGGAGAATTCACCCCTCCACTTT; cdr3_aa: CASSLFGDRENSPLHF
v_call: TRBV7-2; d_call: -; clone_size: -; cdr3_length: 13; j_call: TRBJ2-3; cdr3_nt: TGTGCCAGCAGCTTAGCATACTCAGATACGCAGTATTTT; cdr3_aa: CASSLAYSDTQYF
v_call: TRBV29-1; d_call: TRBD1; clone_size: few; cdr3_length: 15; j_call: TRBJ1-1; cdr3_nt: TGCAGCGTCGTAGAGACAGGGGCGCGCGTCACTGAAGCTTTCTTT; cdr3_aa: CSVVETGARVTEAFF
v_call: TRBV6-9; d_call: -; clone_size: -; cdr3_length: 13; j_call: TRBJ2-1; cdr3_nt: TGTGCCAGCATTGGGGGTCGTTACAATGAGCAGTTCTTC; cdr3_aa: CASIGGRYNEQFF
v_call: TRBV20-1; d_call: -; clone_size: -; cdr3_length: 12; j_call: TRBJ1-5; cdr3_nt: TGCAGTGCTAGAGATTCGAGTCAGCCCCAGCATTTT; cdr3_aa: CSARDSSQPQHF